One sample yielded the 8 T cell receptor beta chains listed below, sequenced in a study of CD8 T cells in Susac syndrome. An amount of RNA that ranged from roughly 0.45 to 1 ug was reverse transcribed with random hexamers. TCRdb called the immunoSEQ multiplex PCR reads again in MiXCR, with one record for every CDR3 protein. The sample lists approximately 25,000 distinct CDR3 sequences; around 93% were seen once. Sequenced material: CD8+ T cells from PBMCs. The receptors originated from a human donor with Susac syndrome.

V gene TRBV7-3 combines with J gene TRBJ2-3, with D possibly called TRBD1 or TRBD2 (5 bases each). The CDR3 covers 14 residues. Trimming removed 2 bases from V and 2 bases from J, with 8 bases in between. Germline loops: CDR1 SGHTA, CDR2 FQGTGA. This CDR3 is CASSLAGTTDTQYF. CDR3 DNA sequence: TGTGCCAGCAGCTTAGCAGGGACCACAGATACGCAGTATTTT.

The chain recombines TRBV6-2 or TRBV6-3 with TRBJ1-5, with a possible D match to TRBD1 (5 bases). Trimming left V 8 bases short and J 0 bases short, with 11 bases between. The CDR3 is 14 amino acids. Looked up from germline, CDR1 is MNHEY and CDR2 is SVGEGT. The CDR3 sequence: CASCVGTSNQPQHF. The CDR3 DNA reads TGTGCCAGCTGTGTCGGGACTAGCAATCAGCCCCAGCATTTT.

This rearrangement joins TRBV29-1 to TRBJ2-5; either TRBD1 or TRBD2 may supply D (5 bases each). CDR1 and CDR2 (germline): SQVTM, ANQGSEA. The CDR3 consists of 14 residues. V was cut by 6 bases and J by 1 base, with 15 bases left in between. The CDR3 DNA reads TGCAGCGTCCTCCCTCAAGGGACCCAAGAGACCCAGTACTTC. Protein sequence: CSVLPQGTQETQYF.

The chain uses TRBV7-6 and TRBJ1-5; D may be TRBD1 (6 bases). Trimming pared 5 bases from V and 1 base from J, leaving 15 bases between. Germline CDR1 reads SGHVS; CDR2 reads FNYEAQ. The CDR3 extends over 16 amino acids. The CDR3 DNA reads as TGTGCCAGCAGCCGGGAGGGGGGGTCGAGCAATCAGCCCCAGCATTTT. This gives the protein CASSREGGSSNQPQHF.

The chain links TRBV21-1 to TRBJ2-7; TRBD1, the table's D call, was not compared with the DNA. TRBV21-1 represents a pseudogene. This CDR3 contains 18 residues. This CDR3 reads CASSHRERRQGTEYEQYF. In DNA, the CDR3 is TGTGCCAGCAGCCACAGAGAGAGAAGACAGGGAACGGAGTACGAGCAGTACTTC.

CDR3 amino acids: CSVAGTGLTYEQYF. CDR3 nucleotides: TGCAGCGTTGCCGGGACAGGACTAACCTACGAGCAGTACTTC. The chain employs TRBV29-1 and TRBJ2-7, with 8 bases that match TRBD1. Germline-derived CDR1 and CDR2 are SQVTM and ANQGSEA. V lost 4 bases to trimming and J lost 2 bases; unmatched junction nucleotides: 7. The CDR3 has 14 residues.

The rearrangement uses TRBV27 and TRBJ2-1; the D gene is possibly TRBD1 (6 bases). This CDR3 has 14 amino acids. Germline CDR1 and CDR2: MNHEY and SMNVEV (reference sequence). V lost 4 bases, J lost 1 base, and 8 bases lay in between. The CDR3 reads CASSSDSSYNEQFF. CDR3 sequence (DNA): TGTGCCAGCAGTTCGGACAGTTCCTACAATGAGCAGTTCTTC.

The V gene is TRBV5-1, the J gene TRBJ1-6; perhaps TRBD1 as D (5 bases). The CDR3 consists of 17 residues. The V end was cut by 4 bases, the J end by 8 bases, with 22 bases between. Looked up from germline, CDR1 is SGHRS and CDR2 is YFSETQ. The CDR3 bases are TGCGCCAGCAGCCCGTACCCCGGACAACCCCGGGATTCACCCCTCCACTTT. It specifies CASSPYPGQPRDSPLHF.